This T cell receptor beta chain was captured by sequencing in a study of blood T cell repertoires in COVID-19. Study overall: Italy, Spain and the United States were the sources of the convalescent and acute COVID-19 samples.

TCRdb's copy holds only in-frame clones and misses some; the assay was immunoSEQ multiplex PCR. Of about 160,000 clones in the sample, roughly 90% were seen once. The length of the CDR3 is 14 residues. Per germline, CDR1 SGHDN and CDR2 FVKESK. Trimming at V came to 4 bases and at J to 1 base, leaving 2 bases not matched to a gene. This chain connects TRBV14 to TRBJ1-1; 8 nucleotides match TRBD1. The sequenced sample consisted of peripheral blood. The TCR was taken from a man aged 55 to 70 with acute or convalescent COVID-19. The CDR3 loop is CASSPGTGNTEAFF. The CDR3 coding sequence is TGTGCCAGCAGCCCAGGGACAGGGAACACTGAAGCTTTCTTT.